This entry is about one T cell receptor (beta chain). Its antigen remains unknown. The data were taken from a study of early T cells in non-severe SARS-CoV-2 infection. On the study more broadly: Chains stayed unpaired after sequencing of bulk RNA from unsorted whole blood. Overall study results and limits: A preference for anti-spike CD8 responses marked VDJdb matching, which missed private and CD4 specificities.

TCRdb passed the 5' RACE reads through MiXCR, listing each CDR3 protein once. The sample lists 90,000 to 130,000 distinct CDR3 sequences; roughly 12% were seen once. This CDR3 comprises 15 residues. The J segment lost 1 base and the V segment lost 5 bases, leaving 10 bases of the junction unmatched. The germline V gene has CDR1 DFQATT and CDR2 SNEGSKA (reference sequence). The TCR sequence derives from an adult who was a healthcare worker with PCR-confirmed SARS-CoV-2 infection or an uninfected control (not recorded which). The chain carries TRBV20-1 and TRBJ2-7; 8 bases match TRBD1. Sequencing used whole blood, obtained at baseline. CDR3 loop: CSAPLGGTGSYEQYF. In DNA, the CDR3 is TGCAGTGCTCCCTTAGGTGGGACAGGATCCTACGAGCAGTACTTC.